This T cell receptor beta chain came from a study of cytotoxic CD8 clonotypes in ibrutinib-treated CLL. Study information: Recorded responses included around 25 partial and 2 complete; following median roughly 68 months, approximately 15 stayed remitted and about 12 progressed.

Target depth was 1 in 200,000 to 1 in 1 million T cells, about 10x per clonotype. Sequenced by immunoSEQ multiplex PCR; TCRdb stores in-frame clones only, minus some. The data contain approximately 350,000 clones, 67% of them singletons. Concerning this clone itself: Its antigen is currently unknown.

Findings of the study overall: Age-matched healthy donor levels were exceeded by baseline clonality, which tracked circulating CD8+ T-cell counts.

The V segment lost 6 bases and the J segment 3 bases; nucleotides outside the gene matches: 12. The V gene's germline CDR1 is MNHEY and CDR2 SMNVEV (reference sequence). The CDR3 is 16 amino acids. This sequence originates from a human donor with chronic lymphocytic leukemia. V gene TRBV27 combines with J gene TRBJ2-7; TRBD2 agrees at 9 bases. The sample consisted of PBMCs, taken after 36 months of ibrutinib treatment. The CDR3 here is CASRLTLAGRYYEQYF. CDR3 nucleotides: TGTGCCAGCAGGTTAACTCTAGCGGGGAGATACTACGAGCAGTACTTC.